The 17 T cell receptor beta chains in this list originate from one sample, sequenced in a study of glioma-infiltrating T cells. Using RNA template, CDR3s of TCR alpha and beta were amplified with iRepertoire arm-PCR. A single record per CDR3 protein comes from TCRdb applying MiXCR to the multiplex PCR reads. The data contain roughly 200,000 distinct CDR3 sequences, roughly 32% of them seen just once; the ten biggest clones take up roughly a fifth. Sequenced material: glioma tissue, nonneoplastic brain tissue, or PBMCs (not recorded which). The receptors come from a human donor with low-grade glioma or glioblastoma, undergoing nonglioma brain surgery, or in good health (not recorded which).

This clonotype was counted many times. The gene calls are TRBV2 and TRBJ1-1; D gene uncertain. The CDR3 is 14 residues long. In germline, CDR1 is SNHLY, CDR2 FYNNEI. Trimming removed 4 bases from V and 0 bases from J, with 9 bases in between. The CDR3 loop is CASSAGRLNTEAFF. The CDR3 DNA follows: TGTGCCAGCAGTGCCGGACGGCTGAACACTGAAGCTTTCTTT.

This clonotype has ten or more counts. This chain links TRBV10-3 with TRBJ2-3, with 7 bases matching TRBD1. CDR1 is ENHRY and CDR2 is SYGVKD in the germline V gene. This CDR3 region has 15 residues. Losses at the gene ends were 3 bases for V and 4 bases for J; bases not matched to a gene: 7. CDR3 residues: CAISDNRGRADTQYF. Written as DNA, the CDR3 is TGTGCCATCAGTGACAACAGGGGTCGGGCAGATACGCAGTATTTT.

V is TRBV5-1 and J is TRBJ2-3, with TRBD2 matching 7 bases. CDR1 and CDR2 from the germline V gene are SGHRS and YFSETQ. With 2 bases clipped from V and 2 bases from J, the junction kept 5 bases outside the gene matches. The CDR3 consists of 15 residues. The CDR3 loop is CASSLSAGITDTQYF. The DNA for the CDR3 is TGCGCCAGCAGCTTATCAGCGGGAATCACAGATACGCAGTATTTT. The full variable domain, completed using reference TRBV5-1 and TRBJ2-3, is KAGVTQTPRYLIKTRGQQVTLSCSPISGHRSVSWYQQTPGQGLQFLFEYFSETQRNKGNFPGRFSGRQFSNSRSEMNVSTLELGDSALYLCASSLSAGITDTQYFGPGTRLTVL.

This clonotype turned up a few times. The DNA for the CDR3 is TGCGCCAGCAGCCAAGTCCCCCTGACCGGGGAGCTGTTTTTT. It codes for CASSQVPLTGELFF. The V gene is TRBV4-3, the J gene TRBJ2-2; D gene ambiguous. This CDR3 has 14 residues. With 1 base removed from V and 5 bases from J, the gap between germline ends came to 8 bases. Germline CDR1 and CDR2: LGHNA and YSLEER.

This clonotype was seen at least ten times. This chain connects TRBV27 to TRBJ1-2, with D uncertain. The germline CDR1 and CDR2 sequences are MNHEY and SMNVEV (reference sequence). This CDR3 contains 13 residues. V was trimmed by 3 bases and J by 4 bases, leaving 9 bases between them. The CDR3 DNA is TGTGCCAGCAGTTTTGGCATCAGCTATGGCTACACCTTC. Residues: CASSFGISYGYTF.

This clonotype has at least ten counts. The gene calls are TRBV20-1 and TRBJ1-6; perhaps TRBD1 as D (6 bases). Per the germline V gene, CDR1 is DFQATT and CDR2 is SNEGSKA (reference sequence). This CDR3 region has 14 residues. Trimming took 3 bases from V and 5 from J, leaving 11 bases between them. In DNA form, the CDR3 reads TGCAGTGCTAGGCTGGACAGAAATAATTCACCCCTCCACTTT. Protein: CSARLDRNNSPLHF.

The sample holds many counts of this clonotype. The gene calls are TRBV14 and TRBJ2-1; D is possibly TRBD2 (5 bases). V shed 1 base and J shed 0 bases, with 10 bases lying between them. Germline lookup yields CDR1 SGHDN and CDR2 FVKESK. This CDR3 contains 16 residues. CDR3 coding DNA: TGTGCCAGCAGCCAAGTCCTAGGGAGCTCCTACAATGAGCAGTTCTTC. Translating gives CASSQVLGSSYNEQFF.

The chain is built from TRBV14 and TRBJ2-7, with unresolved D. This CDR3 comprises 13 residues. V gave up 0 bases and J gave up 5 bases, with 8 bases separating them. The germline V gene encodes CDR1 SGHDN and CDR2 FVKESK. The CDR3, as DNA: TGTGCCAGCAGCCAAGAGGTAACCAACGAGCAGTACTTC. Translation: CASSQEVTNEQYF.

Ten or more counts support this clonotype. V and J are TRBV7-6 and TRBJ2-7, with 8 bases matching TRBD1. The germline V gene has CDR1 SGHVS and CDR2 FNYEAQ. The CDR3 runs to 15 residues. V was clipped by 1 base and J by 2 bases; unmatched bases: 4. CDR3 sequence reads: CASSLGQGSPYEQYF. For the CDR3, the DNA is TGTGCCAGCAGCTTAGGACAGGGGTCCCCCTACGAGCAGTACTTC.

To note about this clonotype: The CDR3 carries no conserved terminal phenylalanine or tryptophan, so it likely arises from a read error. This sequence joins TRBV10-3 and TRBJ2-3, with unresolved D. With 1 base removed from V and 7 bases from J, the gap between germline ends came to 6 bases. The CDR3 sequence is 12 residues long. Germline V gene lookup returns CDR1 ENHRY and CDR2 SYGVKD. The CDR3 loop reads CAISEWGNTQYS. CDR3 DNA sequence: TGTGCCATCAGTGAGTGGGGAAATACGCAGTATTCT.

This clonotype has more than one count but fewer than ten. This chain connects TRBV19 to TRBJ2-1; 9 nucleotides align to TRBD1. V was pared by 4 bases and J by 6 bases, with 4 bases of the junction left unmatched. The CDR3 length is 14 residues. Looked up from germline, CDR1 is LNHDA and CDR2 is SQIVND (reference sequence). The DNA of the CDR3 is TGTGCCAGTAGTACGGGACAGGGAGGCAATGAGCAGTTCTTC. This gives the protein CASSTGQGGNEQFF.

With respect to this clonotype: Being one base from a much bigger clone, this may be a read error. This CDR3 reads CAISDPPMTGDGYTF. CDR3 nucleotides: TGTGCCATCAGTGACCCCCCGATGACAGGGGATGGCTACACCTTC. This rearrangement joins TRBV10-3 to TRBJ1-2, with 8 bases identical to TRBD1. The length of the CDR3 is 15 residues. Trimming at V came to 3 bases and at J to 6 bases, leaving 9 bases not matched to a gene. Germline lookup yields CDR1 ENHRY and CDR2 SYGVKD.

This clonotype was recorded at least ten times. This sequence joins TRBV7-2 and TRBJ2-1; D remains ambiguous. This CDR3 is built from 13 residues. CDR1 and CDR2 from the germline V gene are SGHTA and FQGNSA. With 4 bases removed from V and 7 bases from J, the gap between germline ends came to 11 bases. CDR3 DNA sequence: TGTGCCAGCAGCTCATCTTTCGGGAATGAGCAGTTCTTC. Translating it yields CASSSSFGNEQFF.

This chain links TRBV6-2 or TRBV6-3 with TRBJ2-3; unclear D gene. CDR1 and CDR2 (germline): MNHEY, SVGEGT. Trimming pared 9 bases from V and 7 bases from J, leaving 20 bases between. This CDR3 has 14 amino acids. CDR3 nucleotides: TGTGCCAGAAGGCGTCCGGGCTTAACAAATACGCAGTATTTT. Its translation: CARRRPGLTNTQYF.

This clonotype was recorded only once. A much larger clone is a single base away; this may be a read error. The V and J genes are TRBV7-2 and TRBJ2-3; maybe TRBD1 (5 bases). CDR3 length equals 11 residues. Germline V gene lookup returns CDR1 SGHTA and CDR2 FQGNSA. V was clipped by 3 bases and J by 11 bases, with 9 bases between them. CDR3 residues: CASSFGREQYF. The CDR3 DNA is TGTGCCAGCAGCTTTGGCAGGGAGCAGTATTTT.

In regard to this clonotype: A much larger clone sits a single nucleotide away, making a read error possible. The V gene is TRBV5-8, the J gene TRBJ1-5; D possibly corresponds to TRBD1 (5 bases). Trimming pared 4 bases from V and 0 bases from J, leaving 14 bases between. There are 16 residues in the CDR3. Germline V gene lookup returns CDR1 SGHTS and CDR2 YDEGEE. The CDR3 DNA follows: TGTGCCAGCAGCACTCGACAGCTCTATAGCAATCAGCCCCAGCATTTT. Protein sequence: CASSTRQLYSNQPQHF.

This chain connects TRBV5-1 to TRBJ2-1; 14 positions agree with TRBD2. The length of the CDR3 is 15 residues. Germline lookup yields CDR1 SGHRS and CDR2 YFSETQ. Trimming cost V 4 bases and J 8 bases; bases outside gene matches: 5. The CDR3 here is CASSPGTSGSDEQFF. Written as DNA, the CDR3 is TGCGCCAGCAGCCCCGGGACTAGCGGGAGCGATGAGCAGTTCTTC.